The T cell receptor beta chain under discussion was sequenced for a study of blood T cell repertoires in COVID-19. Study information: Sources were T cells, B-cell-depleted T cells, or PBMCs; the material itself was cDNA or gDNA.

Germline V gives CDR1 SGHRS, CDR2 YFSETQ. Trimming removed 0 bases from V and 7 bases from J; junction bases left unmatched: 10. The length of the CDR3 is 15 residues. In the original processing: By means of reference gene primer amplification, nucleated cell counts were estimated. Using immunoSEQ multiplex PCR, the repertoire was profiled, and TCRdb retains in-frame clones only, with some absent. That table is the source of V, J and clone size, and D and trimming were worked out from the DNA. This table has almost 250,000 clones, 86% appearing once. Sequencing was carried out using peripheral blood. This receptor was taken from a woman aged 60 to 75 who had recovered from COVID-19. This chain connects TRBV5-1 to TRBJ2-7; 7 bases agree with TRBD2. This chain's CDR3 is CASSLEENIGREQYF. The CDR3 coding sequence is TGCGCCAGCAGCTTGGAAGAAAACATCGGGAGGGAGCAGTACTTC.